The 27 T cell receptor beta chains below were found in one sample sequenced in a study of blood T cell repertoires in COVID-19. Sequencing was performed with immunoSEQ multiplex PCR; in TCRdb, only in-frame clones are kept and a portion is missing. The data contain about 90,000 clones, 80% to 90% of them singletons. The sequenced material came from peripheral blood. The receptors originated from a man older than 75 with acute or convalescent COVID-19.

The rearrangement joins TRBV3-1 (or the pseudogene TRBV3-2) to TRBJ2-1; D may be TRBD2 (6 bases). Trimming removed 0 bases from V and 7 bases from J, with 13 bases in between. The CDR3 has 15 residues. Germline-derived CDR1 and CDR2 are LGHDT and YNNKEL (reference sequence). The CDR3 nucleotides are TGTGCCAGCAGCCAAGAGCAGCGGGCAATAAATGAGCAGTTCTTC. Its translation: CASSQEQRAINEQFF.

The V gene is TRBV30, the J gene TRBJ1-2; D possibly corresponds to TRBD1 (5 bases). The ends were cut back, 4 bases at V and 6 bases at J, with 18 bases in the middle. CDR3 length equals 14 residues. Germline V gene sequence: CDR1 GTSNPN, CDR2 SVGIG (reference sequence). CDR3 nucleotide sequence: TGTGCCTGGAACCCCTCAGGGTTAGGGGATGGCTACACCTTC. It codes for CAWNPSGLGDGYTF.

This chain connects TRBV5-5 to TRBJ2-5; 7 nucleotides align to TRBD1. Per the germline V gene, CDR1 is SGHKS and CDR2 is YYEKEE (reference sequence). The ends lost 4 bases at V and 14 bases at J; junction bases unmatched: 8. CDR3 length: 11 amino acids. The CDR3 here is CASSHDREVYF. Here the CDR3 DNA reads TGTGCCAGCAGCCATGACAGGGAAGTCTACTTC.

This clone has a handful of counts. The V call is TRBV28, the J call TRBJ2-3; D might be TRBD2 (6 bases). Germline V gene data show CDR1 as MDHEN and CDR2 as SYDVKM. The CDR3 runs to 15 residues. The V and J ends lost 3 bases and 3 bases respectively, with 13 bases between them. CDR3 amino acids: CASSLGGAATDTQYF. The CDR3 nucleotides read TGTGCCAGCAGTTTGGGGGGAGCGGCTACAGATACGCAGTATTTT.

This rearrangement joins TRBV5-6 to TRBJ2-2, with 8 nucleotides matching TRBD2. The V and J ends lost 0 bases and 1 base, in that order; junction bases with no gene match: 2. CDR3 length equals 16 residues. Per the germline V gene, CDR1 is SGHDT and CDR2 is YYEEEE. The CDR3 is CASSLVTSGNTGELFF. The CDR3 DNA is TGTGCCAGCAGCTTGGTTACTAGCGGGAACACCGGGGAGCTGTTTTTT.

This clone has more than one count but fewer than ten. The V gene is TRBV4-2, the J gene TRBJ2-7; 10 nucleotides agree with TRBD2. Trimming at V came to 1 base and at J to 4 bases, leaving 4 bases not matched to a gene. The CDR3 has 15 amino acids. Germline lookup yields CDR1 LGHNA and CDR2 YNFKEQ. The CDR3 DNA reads TGTGCCAGCAGCCAAGGCCTAGCGGGAGCATACGAGCAGTACTTC. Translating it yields CASSQGLAGAYEQYF.

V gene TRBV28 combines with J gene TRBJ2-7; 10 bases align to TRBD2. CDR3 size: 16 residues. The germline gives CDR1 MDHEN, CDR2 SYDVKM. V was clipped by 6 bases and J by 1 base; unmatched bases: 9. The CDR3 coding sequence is TGTGCCAGCAGGCCAAGACTAGCGGGTTATTCCTACGAGCAGTACTTC. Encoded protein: CASRPRLAGYSYEQYF.

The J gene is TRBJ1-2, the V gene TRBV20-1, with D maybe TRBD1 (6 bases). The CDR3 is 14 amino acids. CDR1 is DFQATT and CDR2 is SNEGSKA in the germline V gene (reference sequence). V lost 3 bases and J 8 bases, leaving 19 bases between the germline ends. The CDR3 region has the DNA TGCAGTGCTAGTCCCGGGACATTTATAAAGGGCTACACCTTC. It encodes CSASPGTFIKGYTF.

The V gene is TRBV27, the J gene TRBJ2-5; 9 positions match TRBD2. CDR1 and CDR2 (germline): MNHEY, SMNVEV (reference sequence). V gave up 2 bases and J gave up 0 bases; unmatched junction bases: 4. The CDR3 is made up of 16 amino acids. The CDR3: CASSLGLAGYQETQYF. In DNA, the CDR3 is TGTGCCAGCAGTTTAGGGCTAGCGGGGTACCAAGAGACCCAGTACTTC.

The CDR3 reads CASSPTSGRAYEQYF. The CDR3 bases are TGTGCCAGCAGCCCAACTAGCGGGAGGGCCTACGAGCAGTACTTC. V usage is TRBV9 and J usage is TRBJ2-7, with 13 positions matching TRBD2. Germline V gene data show CDR1 as SGDLS and CDR2 as YYNGEE. V gave up 4 bases and J gave up 2 bases; unmatched junction bases: 3. The CDR3 is made up of 15 amino acids.

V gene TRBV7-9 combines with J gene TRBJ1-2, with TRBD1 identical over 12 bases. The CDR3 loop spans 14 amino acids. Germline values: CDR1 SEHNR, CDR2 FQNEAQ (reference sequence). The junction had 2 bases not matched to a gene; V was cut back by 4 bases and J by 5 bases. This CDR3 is CASSSGQGAYGYTF. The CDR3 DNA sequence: TGTGCCAGCAGCTCGGGACAGGGGGCGTATGGCTACACCTTC.

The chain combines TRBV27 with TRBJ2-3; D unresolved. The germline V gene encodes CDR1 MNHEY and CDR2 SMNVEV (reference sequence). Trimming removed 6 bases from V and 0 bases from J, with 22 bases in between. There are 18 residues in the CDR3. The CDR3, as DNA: TGTGCCAGCAGACCCTCCCGAACGGCGGTCTCTAGCACAGATACGCAGTATTTT. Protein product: CASRPSRTAVSSTDTQYF.

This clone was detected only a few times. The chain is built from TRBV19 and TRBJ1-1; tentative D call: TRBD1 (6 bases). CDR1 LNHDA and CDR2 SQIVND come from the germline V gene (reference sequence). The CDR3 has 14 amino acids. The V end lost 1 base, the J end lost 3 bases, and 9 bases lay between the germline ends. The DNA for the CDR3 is TGTGCCAGTAGTATAGGAGGGGGAGACACTGAAGCTTTCTTT. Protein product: CASSIGGGDTEAFF.

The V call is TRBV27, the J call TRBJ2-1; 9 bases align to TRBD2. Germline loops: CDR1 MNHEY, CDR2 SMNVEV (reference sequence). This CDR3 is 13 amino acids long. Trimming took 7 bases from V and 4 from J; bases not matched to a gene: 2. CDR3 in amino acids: CASKAGGYNEQFF. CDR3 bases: TGTGCCAGCAAAGCGGGAGGTTACAATGAGCAGTTCTTC.

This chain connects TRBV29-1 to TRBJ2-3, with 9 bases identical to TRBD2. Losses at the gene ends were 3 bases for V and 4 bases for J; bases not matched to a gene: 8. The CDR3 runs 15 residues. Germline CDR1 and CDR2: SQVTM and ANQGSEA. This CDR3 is CSVEGTSWRPDTQYF. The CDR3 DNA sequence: TGCAGCGTTGAGGGGACTAGCTGGAGACCAGATACGCAGTATTTT.

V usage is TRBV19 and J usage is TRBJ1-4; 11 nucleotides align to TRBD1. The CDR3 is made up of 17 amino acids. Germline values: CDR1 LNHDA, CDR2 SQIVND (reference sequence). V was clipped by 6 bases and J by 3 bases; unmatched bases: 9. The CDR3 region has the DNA TGTGCCAGTAGCCCGACCCGGACAGGGGGCCCTAATGAAAAACTGTTTTTT. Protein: CASSPTRTGGPNEKLFF.

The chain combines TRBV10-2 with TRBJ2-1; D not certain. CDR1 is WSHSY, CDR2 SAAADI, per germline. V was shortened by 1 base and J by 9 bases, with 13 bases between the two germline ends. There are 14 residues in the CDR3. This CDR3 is CASSELAKRGEQFF. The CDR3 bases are TGCGCCAGCAGTGAGTTGGCTAAACGCGGTGAGCAGTTCTTC.

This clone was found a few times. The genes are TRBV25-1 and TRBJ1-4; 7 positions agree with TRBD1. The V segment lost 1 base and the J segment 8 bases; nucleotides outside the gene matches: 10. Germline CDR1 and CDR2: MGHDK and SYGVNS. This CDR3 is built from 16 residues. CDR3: CASSESGRGRQEKLFF. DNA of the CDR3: TGTGCCAGCAGTGAATCAGGAAGGGGGCGCCAGGAAAAACTGTTTTTT.

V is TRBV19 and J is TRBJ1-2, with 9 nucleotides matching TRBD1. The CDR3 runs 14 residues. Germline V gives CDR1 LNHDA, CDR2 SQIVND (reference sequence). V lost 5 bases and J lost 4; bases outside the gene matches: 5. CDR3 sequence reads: CASSVQGQGYGYTF. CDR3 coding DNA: TGTGCCAGTAGTGTACAGGGACAGGGCTATGGCTACACCTTC.

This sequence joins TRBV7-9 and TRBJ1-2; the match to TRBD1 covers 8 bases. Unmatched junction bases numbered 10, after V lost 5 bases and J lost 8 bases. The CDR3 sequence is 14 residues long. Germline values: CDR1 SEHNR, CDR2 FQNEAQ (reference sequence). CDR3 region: CASSRAGGNRGYTF. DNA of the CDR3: TGTGCCAGCAGCCGCGCAGGGGGCAATCGGGGCTACACCTTC.

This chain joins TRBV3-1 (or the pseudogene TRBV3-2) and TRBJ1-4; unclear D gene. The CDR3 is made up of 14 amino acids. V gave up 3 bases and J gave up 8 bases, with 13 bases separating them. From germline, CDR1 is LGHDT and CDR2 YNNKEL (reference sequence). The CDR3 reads CASSQGPRREKLFF. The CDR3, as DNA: TGTGCCAGCAGCCAGGGCCCACGACGGGAAAAACTGTTTTTT.

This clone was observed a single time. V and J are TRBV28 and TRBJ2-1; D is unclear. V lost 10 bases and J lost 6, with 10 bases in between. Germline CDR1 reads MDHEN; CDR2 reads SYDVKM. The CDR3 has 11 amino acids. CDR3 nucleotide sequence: TGTGCCACCTACCAGGCCAATGAGCAGTTCTTC. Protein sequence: CATYQANEQFF. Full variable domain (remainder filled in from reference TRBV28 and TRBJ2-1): DVKVTQSSRYLVKRTGEKVFLECVQDMDHENMFWYRQDPGLGLRLIYFSYDVKMKEKGDIPEGYSVSREKKERFSLILESASTNQTSMYLCATYQANEQFFGPGTRLTVL.

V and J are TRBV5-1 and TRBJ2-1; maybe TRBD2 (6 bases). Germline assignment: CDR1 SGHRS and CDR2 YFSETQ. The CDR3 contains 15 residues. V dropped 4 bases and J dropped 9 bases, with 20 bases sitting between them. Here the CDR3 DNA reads TGCGCCAGCAGCGGCGGGACTTTTCCGCGTGCTGAGCAGTTCTTC. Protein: CASSGGTFPRAEQFF. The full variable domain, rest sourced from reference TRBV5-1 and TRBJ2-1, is KAGVTQTPRYLIKTRGQQVTLSCSPISGHRSVSWYQQTPGQGLQFLFEYFSETQRNKGNFPGRFSGRQFSNSRSEMNVSTLELGDSALYLCASSGGTFPRAEQFFGPGTRLTVL.

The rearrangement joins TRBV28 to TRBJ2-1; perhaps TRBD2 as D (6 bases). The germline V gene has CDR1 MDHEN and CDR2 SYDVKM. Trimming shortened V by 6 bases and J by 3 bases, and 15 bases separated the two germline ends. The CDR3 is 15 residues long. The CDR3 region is CASSLPGGVYNEQFF. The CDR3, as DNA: TGTGCCAGCAGCCTTCCCGGGGGAGTCTACAATGAGCAGTTCTTC.

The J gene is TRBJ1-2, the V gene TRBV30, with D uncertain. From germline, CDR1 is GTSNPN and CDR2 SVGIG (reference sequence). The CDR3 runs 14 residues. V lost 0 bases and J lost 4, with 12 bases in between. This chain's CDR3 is CAWSVLSGGYGYTF. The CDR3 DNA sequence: TGTGCCTGGAGTGTCTTGAGCGGAGGCTATGGCTACACCTTC.

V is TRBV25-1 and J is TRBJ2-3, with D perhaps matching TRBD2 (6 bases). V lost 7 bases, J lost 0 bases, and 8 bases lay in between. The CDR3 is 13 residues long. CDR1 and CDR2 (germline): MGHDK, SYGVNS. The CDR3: CASMGTSTDTQYF. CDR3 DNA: TGTGCCAGCATGGGGACTAGCACAGATACGCAGTATTTT.

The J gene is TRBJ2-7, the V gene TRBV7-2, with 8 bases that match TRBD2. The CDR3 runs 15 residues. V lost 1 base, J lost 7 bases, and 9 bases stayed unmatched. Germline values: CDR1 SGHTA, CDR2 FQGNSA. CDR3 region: CASSLGAGVSWEQYF. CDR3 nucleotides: TGTGCCAGCAGCTTAGGAGCGGGAGTTTCGTGGGAGCAGTACTTC.